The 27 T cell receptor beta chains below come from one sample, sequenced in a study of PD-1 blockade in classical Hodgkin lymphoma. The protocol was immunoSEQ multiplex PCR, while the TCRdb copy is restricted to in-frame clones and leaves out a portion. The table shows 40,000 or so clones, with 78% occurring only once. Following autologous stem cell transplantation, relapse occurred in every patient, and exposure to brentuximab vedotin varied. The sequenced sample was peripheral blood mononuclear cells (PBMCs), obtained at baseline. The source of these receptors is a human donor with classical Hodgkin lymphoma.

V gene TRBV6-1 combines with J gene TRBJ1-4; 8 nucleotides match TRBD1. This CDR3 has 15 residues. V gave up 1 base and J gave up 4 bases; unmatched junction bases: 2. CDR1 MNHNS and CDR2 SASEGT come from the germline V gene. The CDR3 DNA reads TGTGCCAGCAGTGAAGGGGACAGGTTTAATGAAAAACTGTTTTTT. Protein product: CASSEGDRFNEKLFF.

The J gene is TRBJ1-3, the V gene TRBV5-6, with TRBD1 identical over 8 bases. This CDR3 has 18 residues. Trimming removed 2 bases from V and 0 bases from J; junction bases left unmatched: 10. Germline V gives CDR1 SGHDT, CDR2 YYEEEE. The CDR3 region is CASSFAGGVWGSGNTIYF. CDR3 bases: TGTGCCAGCAGCTTCGCAGGGGGCGTGTGGGGCTCTGGAAACACCATATATTTT.

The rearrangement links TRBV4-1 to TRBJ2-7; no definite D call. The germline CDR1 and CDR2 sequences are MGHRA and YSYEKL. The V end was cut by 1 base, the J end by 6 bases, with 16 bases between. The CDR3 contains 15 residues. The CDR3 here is CASSQVHHGTGEQYF. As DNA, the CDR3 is TGCGCCAGCAGCCAAGTGCACCACGGAACGGGCGAGCAGTACTTC.

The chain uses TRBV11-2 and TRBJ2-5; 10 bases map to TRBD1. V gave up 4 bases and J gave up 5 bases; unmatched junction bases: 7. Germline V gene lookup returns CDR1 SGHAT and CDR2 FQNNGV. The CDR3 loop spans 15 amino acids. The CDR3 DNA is TGTGCCAGCAGCTCGACTGACAGGGGGCGTGAGACCCAGTACTTC. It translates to CASSSTDRGRETQYF.

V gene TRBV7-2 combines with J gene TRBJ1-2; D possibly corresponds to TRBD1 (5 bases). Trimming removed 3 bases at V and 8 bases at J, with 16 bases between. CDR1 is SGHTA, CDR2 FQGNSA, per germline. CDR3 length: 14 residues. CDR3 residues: CASSLGPREWGYTF. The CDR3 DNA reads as TGTGCCAGCAGCTTGGGTCCCAGGGAGTGGGGCTACACCTTC.

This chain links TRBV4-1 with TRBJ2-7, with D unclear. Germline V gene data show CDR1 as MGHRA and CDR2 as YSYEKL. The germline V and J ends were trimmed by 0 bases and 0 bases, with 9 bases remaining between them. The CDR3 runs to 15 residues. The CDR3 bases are TGCGCCAGCAGCCAAGAAACAGCCAGCTCCTACGAGCAGTACTTC. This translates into CASSQETASSYEQYF.

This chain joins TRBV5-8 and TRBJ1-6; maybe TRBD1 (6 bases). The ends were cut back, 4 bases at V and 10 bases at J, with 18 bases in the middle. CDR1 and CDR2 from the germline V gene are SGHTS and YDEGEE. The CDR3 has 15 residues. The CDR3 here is CASSALDSLRSPLHF. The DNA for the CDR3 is TGTGCCAGCAGCGCACTGGACAGCCTAAGATCACCCCTCCACTTT. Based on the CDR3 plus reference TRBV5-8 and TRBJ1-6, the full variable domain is EAGVTQSPTHLIKTRGQQATLRCSPISGHTSVYWYQQALGLGLQFLLWYDEGEERNRGNFPPRFSGRQFPNYSSELNVNALELEDSALYLCASSALDSLRSPLHFGNGTRLTVT.

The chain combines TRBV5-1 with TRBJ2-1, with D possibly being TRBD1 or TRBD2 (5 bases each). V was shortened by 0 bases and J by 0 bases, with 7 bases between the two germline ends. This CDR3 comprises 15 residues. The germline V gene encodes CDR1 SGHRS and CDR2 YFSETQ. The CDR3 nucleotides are TGCGCCAGCAGCTTGGGGGGGACCTCCTACAATGAGCAGTTCTTC. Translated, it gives CASSLGGTSYNEQFF.

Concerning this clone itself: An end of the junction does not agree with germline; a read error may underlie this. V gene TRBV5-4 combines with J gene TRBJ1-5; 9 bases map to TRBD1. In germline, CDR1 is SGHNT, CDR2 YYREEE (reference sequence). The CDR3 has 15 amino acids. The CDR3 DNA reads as TGTGCCAGCAGCTCGGGGACAGGGAGGAATCAGCTCCAGCATTTT. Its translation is CASSSGTGRNQLQHF.

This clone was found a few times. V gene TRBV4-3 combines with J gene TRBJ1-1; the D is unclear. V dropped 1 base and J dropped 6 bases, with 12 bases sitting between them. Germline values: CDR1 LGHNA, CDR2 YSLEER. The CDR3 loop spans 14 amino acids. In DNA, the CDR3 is TGCGCCAGCAGCCAAGTGCGGGATGGGGCTGAAGCTTTCTTT. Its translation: CASSQVRDGAEAFF.

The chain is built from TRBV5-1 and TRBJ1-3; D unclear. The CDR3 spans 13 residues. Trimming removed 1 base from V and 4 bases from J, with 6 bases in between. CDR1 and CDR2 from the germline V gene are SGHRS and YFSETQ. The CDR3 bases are TGCGCCAGCAGCTTGCAAAACGGAAACACCATATATTTT. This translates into CASSLQNGNTIYF.

The CDR3 loop is CAWSLGTGDEKLFF. CDR3 sequence (DNA): TGTGCCTGGAGTCTGGGGACAGGAGATGAAAAACTGTTTTTT. This chain links TRBV30 with TRBJ1-4; TRBD1 aligns across 8 bases. This CDR3 contains 14 residues. V was clipped by 2 bases and J by 6 bases; unmatched bases: 5. Per the germline V gene, CDR1 is GTSNPN and CDR2 is SVGIG (reference sequence).

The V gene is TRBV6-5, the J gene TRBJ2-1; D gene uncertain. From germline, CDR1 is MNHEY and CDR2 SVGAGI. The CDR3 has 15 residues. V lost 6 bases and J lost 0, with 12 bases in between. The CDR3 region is CASSRHRSSYNEQFF. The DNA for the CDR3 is TGTGCCAGCAGCCGACACCGCTCCTCCTACAATGAGCAGTTCTTC.

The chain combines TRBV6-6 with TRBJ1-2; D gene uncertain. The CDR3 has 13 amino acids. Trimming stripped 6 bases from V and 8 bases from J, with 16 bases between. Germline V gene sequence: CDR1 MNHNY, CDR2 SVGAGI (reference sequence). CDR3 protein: CASSPRAGGGYTF. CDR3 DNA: TGTGCCAGCAGCCCCCGGGCAGGCGGGGGCTACACCTTC.

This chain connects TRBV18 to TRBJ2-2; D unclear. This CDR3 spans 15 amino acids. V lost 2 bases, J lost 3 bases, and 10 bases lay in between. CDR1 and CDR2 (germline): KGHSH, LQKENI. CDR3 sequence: CASSPSSWYTGELFF. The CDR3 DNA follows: TGTGCCAGCTCACCATCGAGCTGGTACACCGGGGAGCTGTTTTTT. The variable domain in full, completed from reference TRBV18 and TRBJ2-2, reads NAGVMQNPRHLVRRRGQEARLRCSPMKGHSHVYWYRQLPEEGLKFMVYLQKENIIDESGMPKERFSAEFPKEGPSILRIQQVVRGDSAAYFCASSPSSWYTGELFFGEGSRLTVL.

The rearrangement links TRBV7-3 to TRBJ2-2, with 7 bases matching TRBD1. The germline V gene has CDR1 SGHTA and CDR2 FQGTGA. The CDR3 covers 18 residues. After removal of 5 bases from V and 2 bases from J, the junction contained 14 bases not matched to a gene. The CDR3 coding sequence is TGTGCCAGCAGCGCTTACCCACAGGGGTCCTCCAACACCGGGGAGCTGTTTTTT. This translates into CASSAYPQGSSNTGELFF.

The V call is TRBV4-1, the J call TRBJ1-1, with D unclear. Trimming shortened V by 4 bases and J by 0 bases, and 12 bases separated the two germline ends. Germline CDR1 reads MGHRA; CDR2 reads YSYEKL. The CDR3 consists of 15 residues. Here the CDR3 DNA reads TGCGCCAGCAGCCCCGCCGTAGGGATGAACACTGAAGCTTTCTTT. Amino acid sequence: CASSPAVGMNTEAFF.

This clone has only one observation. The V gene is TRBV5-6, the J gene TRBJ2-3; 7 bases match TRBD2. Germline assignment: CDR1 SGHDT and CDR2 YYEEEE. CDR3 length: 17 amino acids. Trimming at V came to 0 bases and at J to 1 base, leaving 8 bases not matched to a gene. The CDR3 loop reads CASSLALGRERTDTQYF. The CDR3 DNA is TGTGCCAGCAGCTTGGCCTTGGGGCGGGAGCGCACAGATACGCAGTATTTT.

CDR3 nucleotide sequence: TGCGCCAGCAGCGGGACTAATGAGCAGTTCTTC. This gives the protein CASSGTNEQFF. V and J are TRBV5-1 and TRBJ2-1, with D possibly TRBD2 on 6 matching bases. V was cut by 4 bases and J by 7 bases, with 6 bases left in between. The CDR3 consists of 11 residues. Looked up from germline, CDR1 is SGHRS and CDR2 is YFSETQ.

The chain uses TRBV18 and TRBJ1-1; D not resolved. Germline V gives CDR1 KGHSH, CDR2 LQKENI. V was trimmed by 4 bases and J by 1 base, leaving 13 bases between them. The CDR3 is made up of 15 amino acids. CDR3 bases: TGTGCCAGCTCACGGTCAGTGTATGAGAACACTGAAGCTTTCTTT. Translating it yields CASSRSVYENTEAFF.

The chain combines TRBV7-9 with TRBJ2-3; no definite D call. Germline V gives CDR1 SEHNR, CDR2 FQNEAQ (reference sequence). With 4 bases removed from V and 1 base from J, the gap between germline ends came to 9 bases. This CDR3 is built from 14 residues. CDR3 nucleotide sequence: TGTGCCAGCAGCTCACTGGCGCGCACAGATACGCAGTATTTT. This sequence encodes CASSSLARTDTQYF.

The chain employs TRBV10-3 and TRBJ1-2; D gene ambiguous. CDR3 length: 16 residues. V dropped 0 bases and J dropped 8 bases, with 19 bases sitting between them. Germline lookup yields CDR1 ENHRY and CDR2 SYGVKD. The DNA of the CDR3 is TGTGCCATCAGTGAGTCGATGAGCGGGAACGTAAGGGGCTACACCTTC. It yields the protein CAISESMSGNVRGYTF.

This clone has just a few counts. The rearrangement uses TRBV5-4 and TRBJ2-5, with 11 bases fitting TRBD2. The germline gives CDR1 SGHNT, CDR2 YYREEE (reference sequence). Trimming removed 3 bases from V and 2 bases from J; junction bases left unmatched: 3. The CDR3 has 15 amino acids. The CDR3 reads CASSWGTSGQETQYF. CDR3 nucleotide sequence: TGTGCCAGCAGCTGGGGGACTAGCGGACAAGAGACCCAGTACTTC.

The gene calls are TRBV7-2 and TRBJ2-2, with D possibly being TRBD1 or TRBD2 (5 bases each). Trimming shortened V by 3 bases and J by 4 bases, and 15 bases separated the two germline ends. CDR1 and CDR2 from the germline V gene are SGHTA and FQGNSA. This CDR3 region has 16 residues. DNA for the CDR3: TGTGCCAGCAGCTTCCCGGGACGCGGACCCACCGGGGAGCTGTTTTTT. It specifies CASSFPGRGPTGELFF.

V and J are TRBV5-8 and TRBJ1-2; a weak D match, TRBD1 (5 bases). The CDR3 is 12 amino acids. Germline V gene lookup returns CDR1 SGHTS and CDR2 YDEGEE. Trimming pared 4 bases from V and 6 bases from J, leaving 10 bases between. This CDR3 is CASSRGQDGYTF. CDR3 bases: TGTGCCAGCAGCAGGGGTCAGGATGGCTACACCTTC.

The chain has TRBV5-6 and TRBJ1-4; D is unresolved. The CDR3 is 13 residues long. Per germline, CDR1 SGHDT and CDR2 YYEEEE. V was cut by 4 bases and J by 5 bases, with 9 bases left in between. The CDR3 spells CASSTGPNEKLFF. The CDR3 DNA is TGTGCCAGCAGCACGGGTCCCAATGAAAAACTGTTTTTT.

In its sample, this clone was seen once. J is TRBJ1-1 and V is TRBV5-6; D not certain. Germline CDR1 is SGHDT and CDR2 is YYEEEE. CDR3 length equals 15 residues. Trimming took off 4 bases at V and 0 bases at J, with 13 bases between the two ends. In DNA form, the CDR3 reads TGTGCCAGCAGCCGCGGGCCAGCCATGAACACTGAAGCTTTCTTT. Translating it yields CASSRGPAMNTEAFF.